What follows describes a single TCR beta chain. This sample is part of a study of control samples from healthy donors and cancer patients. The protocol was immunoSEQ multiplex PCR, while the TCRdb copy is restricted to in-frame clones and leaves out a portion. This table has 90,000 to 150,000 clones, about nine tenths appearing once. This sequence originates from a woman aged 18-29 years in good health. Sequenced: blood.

CDR3 DNA sequence: TGTGCCACCAGCAGGGGAGTAGGCGGGGAGCTGTTTTTT. This encodes CATSRGVGGELFF. The chain uses TRBV15 and TRBJ2-2; weak D call: TRBD2 (5 bases). The germline V and J ends were trimmed by 3 bases and 7 bases, with 9 bases remaining between them. The germline V gene encodes CDR1 LNHNV and CDR2 YYDKDF (reference sequence). The CDR3 runs to 13 residues. Filled out from reference TRBV15 and TRBJ2-2, the complete variable domain reads DAMVIQNPRYQVTQFGKPVTLSCSQTLNHNVMYWYQQKSSQAPKLLFHYYDKDFNNEADTPDNFQSRRPNTSFCFLDIRSPGLGDTAMYLCATSRGVGGELFFGEGSRLTVL.